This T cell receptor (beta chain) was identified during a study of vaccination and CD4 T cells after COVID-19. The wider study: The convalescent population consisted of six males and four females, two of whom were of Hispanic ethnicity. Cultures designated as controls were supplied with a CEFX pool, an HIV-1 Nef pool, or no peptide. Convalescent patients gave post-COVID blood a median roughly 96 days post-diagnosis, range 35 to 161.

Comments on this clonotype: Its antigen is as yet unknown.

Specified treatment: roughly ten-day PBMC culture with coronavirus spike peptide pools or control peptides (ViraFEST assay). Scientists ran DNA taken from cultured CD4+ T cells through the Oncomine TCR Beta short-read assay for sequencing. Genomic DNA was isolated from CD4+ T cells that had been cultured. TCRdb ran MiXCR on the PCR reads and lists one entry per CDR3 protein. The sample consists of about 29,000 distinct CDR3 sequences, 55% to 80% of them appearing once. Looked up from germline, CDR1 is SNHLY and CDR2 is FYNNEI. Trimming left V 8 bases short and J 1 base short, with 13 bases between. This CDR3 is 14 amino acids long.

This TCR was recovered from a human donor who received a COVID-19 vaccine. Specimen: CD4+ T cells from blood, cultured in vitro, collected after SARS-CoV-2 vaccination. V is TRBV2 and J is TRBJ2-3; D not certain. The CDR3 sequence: CASSSDRGTDTQYF. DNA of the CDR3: TGTGCCAGCTCGAGTGACCGGGGCACAGATACGCAGTATTTT.